This TCR beta chain was recovered during a study of shared clonotypes between healthy human individuals. TCRdb keeps only in-frame clones here, not all; method: immunoSEQ multiplex PCR. The sample yields under 1,100,000 clones, 60% to 80% seen once. This clonotype was sampled from a man between 18 and 29 years old in good health. Source material: memory CD4+ T cells sorted from blood. Subset here: CD45RA-negative fraction.

CDR3 loop: CASSPGIRDTQYF. The DNA of the CDR3 is TGCGCCAGCAGTCCGGGGATTCGGGATACGCAGTATTTT. The chain recombines TRBV5-1 with TRBJ2-3; D is perhaps TRBD2 (5 bases). Trimming took 5 bases from V and 6 from J, leaving 13 bases between them. The CDR3 consists of 13 residues. Germline CDR1 SGHRS, CDR2 YFSETQ. Based on the CDR3 plus reference TRBV5-1 and TRBJ2-3, the full variable domain is KAGVTQTPRYLIKTRGQQVTLSCSPISGHRSVSWYQQTPGQGLQFLFEYFSETQRNKGNFPGRFSGRQFSNSRSEMNVSTLELGDSALYLCASSPGIRDTQYFGPGTRLTVL.